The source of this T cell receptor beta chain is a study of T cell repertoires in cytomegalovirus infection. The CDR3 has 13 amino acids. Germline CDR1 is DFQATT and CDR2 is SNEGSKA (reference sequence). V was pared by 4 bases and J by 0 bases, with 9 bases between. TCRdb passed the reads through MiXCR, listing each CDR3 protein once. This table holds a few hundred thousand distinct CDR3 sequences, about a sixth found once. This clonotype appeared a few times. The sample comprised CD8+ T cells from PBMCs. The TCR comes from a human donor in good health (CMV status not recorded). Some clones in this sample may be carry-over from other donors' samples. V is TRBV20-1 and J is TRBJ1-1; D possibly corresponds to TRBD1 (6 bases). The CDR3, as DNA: TGCAGTGCTAAGGACAGATTGAACACTGAAGCTTTCTTT. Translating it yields CSAKDRLNTEAFF.